Each of the 20 T cell receptor beta chains below was sequenced from the same sample in a study of shared clonotypes between healthy human individuals. Sequencing was performed with immunoSEQ multiplex PCR; in TCRdb, only in-frame clones are kept and a portion is missing. The table has roughly 1,000,000 clones, around 82% seen once. Sequenced material: memory CD4+ T cells from PBMCs. Subset indicated: CD45RA-negative fraction. Receptors originate from a man in his late teens or twenties in good health. Some clones in this sample may be carry-over from other donors' samples.

This clone was detected only once. This chain uses TRBV5-1 with TRBJ1-2; D ambiguous. Per germline, CDR1 SGHRS and CDR2 YFSETQ. V was cut by 4 bases and J by 0 bases, with 10 bases left in between. There are 14 residues in the CDR3. As DNA, the CDR3 is TGCGCCAGCAGCCGTGACAATGCTAACTATGGCTACACCTTC. Translated: CASSRDNANYGYTF.

This chain links TRBV6-1 with TRBJ2-7; D is uncertain. The CDR3 consists of 14 residues. The ends were cut back, 3 bases at V and 4 bases at J, with 13 bases in the middle. Per germline, CDR1 MNHNS and CDR2 SASEGT. The CDR3 sequence: CASSDYLPPYEQYF. As DNA, the CDR3 is TGTGCCAGCAGTGATTACCTCCCTCCATACGAGCAGTACTTC.

This chain uses TRBV2 with TRBJ2-5; D remains unclear. V was clipped by 4 bases and J by 4 bases, with 10 bases between them. Germline V gene lookup returns CDR1 SNHLY and CDR2 FYNNEI. The CDR3 totals 13 residues. This CDR3 reads CASSVSYLETQYF. The CDR3 DNA reads TGTGCCAGCAGTGTAAGCTACCTAGAGACCCAGTACTTC.

The gene calls are TRBV28 and TRBJ1-5; 8 bases map to TRBD1. V lost 5 bases, J lost 7 bases, and 10 bases stayed unmatched. The germline V gene has CDR1 MDHEN and CDR2 SYDVKM. The CDR3 extends over 15 amino acids. The CDR3 loop reads CASSPPQGAGQPQHF. The DNA of the CDR3 is TGTGCCAGCAGTCCACCCCAGGGGGCAGGACAGCCCCAGCATTTT.

A remark on this clone: Other DNA sequences in the sample encode the same CDR3. This chain uses TRBV7-3 with TRBJ2-3; D is unresolved. The CDR3 is 14 amino acids. V lost 5 bases and J 1 base, leaving 10 bases between the germline ends. The germline gives CDR1 SGHTA, CDR2 FQGTGA. The CDR3 is CASSPTRGTDTQYF. The CDR3, as DNA: TGTGCCAGCAGCCCGACCCGAGGCACAGATACGCAGTATTTT.

This sequence joins TRBV27 and TRBJ1-4; 12 bases align to TRBD1. This CDR3 is 21 amino acids long. Losses at the gene ends were 4 bases for V and 0 bases for J; bases not matched to a gene: 15. Germline V gene sequence: CDR1 MNHEY, CDR2 SMNVEV (reference sequence). Here the CDR3 DNA reads TGTGCCAGCAGTTCCCCTCCGGGACAGGGGGCGGCGGGGGCAACTAATGAAAAACTGTTTTTT. This gives the protein CASSSPPGQGAAGATNEKLFF.

For this clone: The likely explanation is a read error, given a far larger clone one base away. The sample contains more than one DNA sequence encoding this CDR3. This chain uses TRBV11-2 with TRBJ2-5; the D is unclear. This CDR3 comprises 11 residues. Germline CDR1 and CDR2: SGHAT and FQNNGV. Trimming left V 3 bases short and J 2 bases short, with 1 base between. The CDR3 loop reads CASSFQETQYF. CDR3 in DNA: TGTGCCAGCAGCTTTCAAGAGACCCAGTACTTC.

The V call is TRBV4-2, the J call TRBJ2-7; 8 bases match TRBD2. V dropped 1 base and J dropped 2; count of bases not matched to a gene: 7. Per germline, CDR1 LGHNA and CDR2 YNFKEQ. This CDR3 contains 16 residues. This CDR3 is CASSQVSLAGTYEQYF. The CDR3 coding sequence is TGTGCCAGCAGCCAAGTATCCCTAGCGGGCACCTACGAGCAGTACTTC.

The chain has TRBV28 and TRBJ2-3; the match to TRBD1 covers 8 bases. Germline V CDR1 and CDR2: MDHEN, SYDVKM. The CDR3 is 15 amino acids. V gave up 5 bases and J gave up 2 bases; unmatched junction bases: 6. This CDR3 reads CASSIRGRDTDTQYF. The CDR3 DNA reads as TGTGCCAGCAGTATCAGGGGGCGCGACACAGATACGCAGTATTTT.

As to this clone: The same CDR3 also results from other DNA sequences found in this sample. The chain couples TRBV20-1 to TRBJ1-2; D unclear. The ends were cut back, 6 bases at V and 0 bases at J, with 5 bases in the middle. CDR1 is DFQATT and CDR2 is SNEGSKA in the germline V gene (reference sequence). The CDR3 covers 11 residues. This chain's CDR3 is CSAYTNYGYTF. CDR3 nucleotide sequence: TGCAGTGCGTATACTAACTATGGCTACACCTTC.

This clone has more than one count but fewer than ten. The chain is built from TRBV6-4 and TRBJ2-7, with D unresolved. Looked up from germline, CDR1 is MRHNA and CDR2 is SNTAGT. The CDR3 has 14 residues. The V end lost 6 bases, the J end lost 4 bases, and 16 bases lay between the germline ends. The DNA of the CDR3 is TGTGCCAGCAGCGCGGAGCTAGGCCCATACGAGCAGTACTTC. Residues: CASSAELGPYEQYF.

J is TRBJ2-3 and V is TRBV28; 11 bases fit TRBD2. Trimming cost V 5 bases and J 4 bases; bases outside gene matches: 20. The germline V gene has CDR1 MDHEN and CDR2 SYDVKM. This CDR3 is built from 20 residues. As DNA, the CDR3 is TGTGCCAGCAGTGCCAGACAGGGGATAACTAGCGGGAGTGTCTCAGATACGCAGTATTTT. Translated: CASSARQGITSGSVSDTQYF.

The V gene is TRBV6-5, the J gene TRBJ1-6; maybe TRBD1 (6 bases). This CDR3 has 16 residues. Per the germline V gene, CDR1 is MNHEY and CDR2 is SVGAGI. V was trimmed by 0 bases and J by 6 bases, leaving 12 bases between them. The CDR3 DNA reads TGTGCCAGCAGTTACTCAACGGGGGCCTCTAATTCACCCCTCCACTTT. Its translation is CASSYSTGASNSPLHF.

The genes are TRBV18 and TRBJ1-2; D not certain. V was clipped by 2 bases and J by 6 bases, with 10 bases between them. The CDR3 spans 13 residues. CDR1 is KGHSH and CDR2 is LQKENI in the germline V gene. CDR3: CASSPRAKDGYTF. The CDR3 nucleotides are TGTGCCAGCTCACCAAGGGCGAAGGATGGCTACACCTTC.

The V gene is TRBV6-1, the J gene TRBJ1-5, with D unresolved. Trimming pared 4 bases from V and 13 bases from J, leaving 20 bases between. Per the germline V gene, CDR1 is MNHNS and CDR2 is SASEGT. The CDR3 has 14 amino acids. The DNA of the CDR3 is TGTGCCAGCAGTGTTACCCGGGGTCTGAGGCCTCAGCATTTT. Translation gives CASSVTRGLRPQHF.

The rearrangement uses TRBV7-2 and TRBJ2-1; D gene unclear. The germline gives CDR1 SGHTA, CDR2 FQGNSA. The CDR3 has 15 amino acids. V lost 3 bases and J 0 bases, leaving 9 bases between the germline ends. In nucleotides, the CDR3 is TGTGCCAGCAGCTTCAGCGTCGGCTCCTACAATGAGCAGTTCTTC. Translation: CASSFSVGSYNEQFF. Variable domain in full (rest from reference TRBV7-2 and TRBJ2-1): GAGVSQSPSNKVTEKGKDVELRCDPISGHTALYWYRQSLGQGLEFLIYFQGNSAPDKSGLPSDRFSAERTGGSVSTLTIQRTQQEDSAVYLCASSFSVGSYNEQFFGPGTRLTVL.

V usage is TRBV2 and J usage is TRBJ1-2, with D unclear. The CDR3 runs to 13 residues. Trimming left V 4 bases short and J 10 bases short, with 16 bases between. In germline, CDR1 is SNHLY, CDR2 FYNNEI. The CDR3 loop reads CASSGQSPSSYTF. The CDR3 coding sequence is TGTGCCAGCAGTGGACAATCGCCAAGCTCCTACACCTTC.

This clone was observed many times. V gene TRBV4-1 combines with J gene TRBJ1-2, with 7 bases fitting TRBD1. After removal of 4 bases from V and 10 bases from J, the junction contained 15 bases not matched to a gene. Looked up from germline, CDR1 is MGHRA and CDR2 is YSYEKL. The CDR3 loop spans 15 amino acids. The CDR3 coding sequence is TGCGCCAGCAGCCGCGTTACCCCAGGGGGAATCGCCTACACCTTC. Translating gives CASSRVTPGGIAYTF.

The sample holds a few counts of this clone. This chain connects TRBV7-8 to TRBJ2-7; 8 positions agree with TRBD1. The V segment lost 2 bases and the J segment 7 bases; nucleotides outside the gene matches: 10. Per germline, CDR1 SGHVS and CDR2 FQNEAQ. This CDR3 is 15 amino acids long. The CDR3 reads CASSLLRQGAGEQYF. The CDR3 DNA reads TGTGCCAGCAGCTTATTGCGCCAGGGGGCGGGGGAGCAGTACTTC.

The V gene is TRBV10-3, the J gene TRBJ2-7, with TRBD2 identical over 11 bases. J lost 6 bases, V lost 2 bases, and 9 bases had no gene match. The CDR3 extends over 16 amino acids. In germline, CDR1 is ENHRY, CDR2 SYGVKD. DNA for the CDR3: TGTGCCATCAGTGAGGCCATAGCGGGAGGGCCTGGCGAGCAGTACTTC. Residues: CAISEAIAGGPGEQYF.